Shown below are 22 T cell receptor beta chains from a single sample sequenced in a study of T-cell reconstitution after alpha-beta-depleted transplantation in children. During its preparation, the TCRbeta library received unique molecular identifiers. Using its own MiXCR run on the PCR reads, TCRdb lists one record per CDR3 protein. The sample contains about 870,000 distinct CDR3 sequences, about 15% of which appear only once. Material: PBMCs, mostly from graft donor cells, obtained 360 days after TCRalphabeta/CD19-depleted stem cell transplant. Source of these receptors: a male patient between 5 and 17 years old who had a stem cell transplant for acute lymphoblastic leukemia, so the T cells may come from the graft donor.

A few counts support this clonotype. The gene calls are TRBV29-1 and TRBJ2-7; D is ambiguous. The CDR3 sequence is 9 residues long. V was trimmed by 5 bases and J by 5 bases, leaving 4 bases between them. The germline V gene encodes CDR1 SQVTM and CDR2 ANQGSEA. This CDR3 is CSVSDEQYF. The CDR3 bases are TGCAGCGTTTCAGACGAGCAGTACTTC.

This clonotype showed up many times. The chain links TRBV2 to TRBJ2-2; D is possibly TRBD1 (5 bases). V shed 5 bases and J shed 6 bases, with 13 bases lying between them. This CDR3 has 14 amino acids. The germline V gene has CDR1 SNHLY and CDR2 FYNNEI. CDR3 region: CASSPQEDAGELFF. The CDR3 DNA sequence: TGTGCCAGCAGTCCACAGGAAGACGCCGGGGAGCTGTTTTTT. Full variable domain (missing parts from reference TRBV2 and TRBJ2-2): EPEVTQTPSHQVTQMGQEVILRCVPISNHLYFYWYRQILGQKVEFLVSFYNNEISEKSEIFDDQFSVERPDGSNFTLKIRSTKLEDSAMYFCASSPQEDAGELFFGEGSRLTVL.

There are many counts of this clonotype. This chain links TRBV5-1 with TRBJ2-5; D is possibly TRBD1 (6 bases). This CDR3 is 16 amino acids long. Germline V gene data show CDR1 as SGHRS and CDR2 as YFSETQ. V was cut by 1 base and J by 1 base, with 14 bases left in between. CDR3 in amino acids: CASSLSVAGAQETQYF. The CDR3 nucleotides are TGCGCCAGCAGCTTGTCGGTAGCAGGGGCCCAAGAGACCCAGTACTTC.

The rearrangement uses TRBV7-2 and TRBJ2-3, with unresolved D. Germline V gene sequence: CDR1 SGHTA, CDR2 FQGNSA. The CDR3 extends over 17 amino acids. V was shortened by 2 bases and J by 1 base, with 16 bases between the two germline ends. The CDR3 DNA is TGTGCCAGCAGCTTAAGGTACCCCTTTAGGGGCACAGATACGCAGTATTTT. This gives the protein CASSLRYPFRGTDTQYF. The full variable domain, with the rest looked up from reference TRBV7-2 and TRBJ2-3, is GAGVSQSPSNKVTEKGKDVELRCDPISGHTALYWYRQSLGQGLEFLIYFQGNSAPDKSGLPSDRFSAERTGGSVSTLTIQRTQQEDSAVYLCASSLRYPFRGTDTQYFGPGTRLTVL.

This clonotype was recorded a few times. The chain recombines TRBV5-1 with TRBJ2-5; 8 nucleotides align to TRBD1. CDR3 size: 15 residues. V lost 0 bases, J lost 2 bases, and 3 bases stayed unmatched. Per the germline V gene, CDR1 is SGHRS and CDR2 is YFSETQ. CDR3 loop: CASSLEGQDQETQYF. The CDR3 coding sequence is TGCGCCAGCAGCTTGGAGGGACAGGATCAAGAGACCCAGTACTTC.

This chain links TRBV12-3 or TRBV12-4 with TRBJ2-3; 10 nucleotides line up with TRBD1. This CDR3 contains 17 residues. Trimming removed 1 base from V and 0 bases from J; junction bases left unmatched: 4. Written as DNA, the CDR3 is TGTGCCAGCAGTTTAGGACCGGGACAGGGGAGCACAGATACGCAGTATTTT. It codes for CASSLGPGQGSTDTQYF.

This clonotype was observed at least ten times. The chain joins TRBV27 to TRBJ2-1; no reliable D call. V lost 4 bases, J lost 6 bases, and 10 bases lay in between. Germline V lookup: CDR1 MNHEY, CDR2 SMNVEV (reference sequence). The CDR3 runs to 13 residues. The DNA for the CDR3 is TGTGCCAGCAGTTCCTCCTTTAGCAATGAGCAGTTCTTC. Translation: CASSSSFSNEQFF.

Comments on this clonotype: A clone one base away is much larger, so this may be a read error. This chain links TRBV12-3 or TRBV12-4 with TRBJ2-2; D ambiguous. The CDR3 extends over 13 amino acids. Here the CDR3 reads CDSILGWSGELFF. The CDR3 region has the DNA TGTGACAGCATCCTTGGGTGGAGCGGGGAGCTGTTTTTT.

This clonotype was seen a few times. The chain has TRBV5-1 and TRBJ2-2; no firm D call. Germline V lookup: CDR1 SGHRS, CDR2 YFSETQ. The V gene lost 0 bases and the J gene lost 7 bases, with 7 bases spanning the gap. The CDR3 length is 13 residues. CDR3 residues: CASSLAVYGELFF. CDR3 sequence (DNA): TGCGCCAGCAGCTTGGCAGTCTACGGGGAGCTGTTTTTT. Together with reference TRBV5-1 and TRBJ2-2, the CDR3 gives the full variable domain: KAGVTQTPRYLIKTRGQQVTLSCSPISGHRSVSWYQQTPGQGLQFLFEYFSETQRNKGNFPGRFSGRQFSNSRSEMNVSTLELGDSALYLCASSLAVYGELFFGEGSRLTVL.

This clonotype was seen only a few times. The CDR3 coding sequence is TGTGCCAGCAGCGAAGAAGGCGCCTTGGGGGGGGCGGGCTCCTACGAGCAGTACTTC. Its translation is CASSEEGALGGAGSYEQYF. J is TRBJ2-7 and V is TRBV25-1; D may be TRBD2 (7 bases). V was pared by 6 bases and J by 0 bases, with 27 bases between. Germline V gene data show CDR1 as MGHDK and CDR2 as SYGVNS. There are 19 residues in the CDR3.

This clonotype was seen a handful of times. The chain recombines TRBV2 with TRBJ2-7; TRBD1 aligns across 7 bases. The germline V gene encodes CDR1 SNHLY and CDR2 FYNNEI. This CDR3 has 16 amino acids. J was trimmed by 3 bases and V by 3 bases; bases with no gene match: 11. The CDR3 spells CASSDFWMDRNYEQYF. The CDR3 DNA is TGTGCCAGCAGTGATTTTTGGATGGACAGGAACTACGAGCAGTACTTC. The complete variable domain, with remaining parts taken from reference TRBV2 and TRBJ2-7, reads EPEVTQTPSHQVTQMGQEVILRCVPISNHLYFYWYRQILGQKVEFLVSFYNNEISEKSEIFDDQFSVERPDGSNFTLKIRSTKLEDSAMYFCASSDFWMDRNYEQYFGPGTRLTVT.

This clonotype was observed a few times. J is TRBJ2-1 and V is TRBV5-1; 11 nucleotides line up with TRBD2. The ends lost 5 bases at V and 8 bases at J; junction bases unmatched: 9. CDR3 length equals 15 residues. The germline V gene encodes CDR1 SGHRS and CDR2 YFSETQ. The CDR3 DNA follows: TGCGCCAGCAGACGCACCGGGACTAGCGGTTATGAGCAGTTCTTC. This sequence encodes CASRRTGTSGYEQFF.

In its sample, this clonotype was seen a few times. V is TRBV5-1 and J is TRBJ2-7; 8 positions agree with TRBD2. With 1 base clipped from V and 5 bases from J, the junction kept 5 bases outside the gene matches. CDR1 SGHRS and CDR2 YFSETQ come from the germline V gene. CDR3 size: 14 residues. The DNA of the CDR3 is TGCGCCAGCAGCTTGCGCACTAGCGGCGACGAGCAGTACTTC. This translates into CASSLRTSGDEQYF.

This clonotype was detected ten times or more. The chain has TRBV12-3 or TRBV12-4 and TRBJ2-2; D not certain. This CDR3 comprises 14 residues. Trimming took off 6 bases at V and 2 bases at J, with 10 bases between the two ends. CDR3 protein: CASRPGSNTGELFF. In DNA form, the CDR3 reads TGTGCCAGCAGACCCGGGTCCAACACCGGGGAGCTGTTTTTT.

A few counts support this clonotype. The V and J genes are TRBV10-3 and TRBJ2-3; D is unclear. From germline, CDR1 is ENHRY and CDR2 SYGVKD. V dropped 2 bases and J dropped 2 bases, with 5 bases sitting between them. The CDR3 loop spans 13 amino acids. The CDR3 nucleotides are TGTGCCATCAGTGAGACAGTCACAGATACGCAGTATTTT. This encodes CAISETVTDTQYF.

V usage is TRBV7-3 and J usage is TRBJ2-5, with a tentative D call TRBD2 (6 bases). Germline V gene lookup returns CDR1 SGHTA and CDR2 FQGTGA. The CDR3 loop spans 16 amino acids. Trimming took off 5 bases at V and 5 bases at J, with 21 bases between the two ends. In DNA, the CDR3 is TGTGCCAGCAGCCTCGACGGGGACTTCCGGAGGGAGACCCAGTACTTC. It yields the protein CASSLDGDFRRETQYF.

This clonotype was detected a few times. V is TRBV29-1 and J is TRBJ2-3, with unresolved D. The germline V gene has CDR1 SQVTM and CDR2 ANQGSEA. With 6 bases removed from V and 6 bases from J, the gap between germline ends came to 16 bases. There are 13 residues in the CDR3. The CDR3 loop reads CSVLTPDGDTQYF. In DNA form, the CDR3 reads TGCAGCGTCCTGACCCCCGACGGGGATACGCAGTATTTT.

This chain uses TRBV12-3 or TRBV12-4 with TRBJ2-7; TRBD2 matches at 8 bases. This CDR3 region has 13 residues. The V and J ends lost 3 bases and 4 bases, in that order; junction bases with no gene match: 2. The CDR3 DNA reads as TGTGCCAGCAGTTTTGTAGCGGGATACGAGCAGTACTTC. It specifies CASSFVAGYEQYF.

The table lists this clonotype with many counts. V is TRBV15 and J is TRBJ2-1; TRBD2 matches at 13 bases. In germline, CDR1 is LNHNV, CDR2 YYDKDF (reference sequence). The CDR3 runs 17 residues. The V and J ends lost 10 bases and 0 bases, in that order; junction bases with no gene match: 9. The CDR3 region is CAIHAGTSGNSYNEQFF. The CDR3 DNA is TGTGCCATCCATGCCGGGACTAGCGGGAACTCCTACAATGAGCAGTTCTTC.

The chain links TRBV10-1 to TRBJ2-2, with D possibly TRBD1 on 5 matching bases. The CDR3 totals 13 residues. The germline gives CDR1 WNHNN, CDR2 SYGVQD (reference sequence). The germline V and J ends were trimmed by 10 bases and 7 bases, with 16 bases remaining between them. CDR3 nucleotides: TGCGCCACCCAGAGCAGGGAACACGGGGAGCTGTTTTTT. It codes for CATQSREHGELFF.

This clonotype appeared a few times. This chain connects TRBV5-6 to TRBJ1-3; possibly TRBD1 for D (5 bases). With 0 bases removed from V and 8 bases from J, the gap between germline ends came to 9 bases. Germline lookup yields CDR1 SGHDT and CDR2 YYEEEE. This CDR3 region has 13 residues. CDR3 sequence: CASSLVPGHTIYF. The CDR3 DNA is TGTGCCAGCAGCTTGGTTCCGGGGCACACCATATATTTT.

The sample holds a few counts of this clonotype. This sequence joins TRBV20-1 and TRBJ2-7; no definite D call. Deletions cut 0 bases from V and 11 bases from J, with 11 bases between. This CDR3 spans 11 amino acids. Germline V gene sequence: CDR1 DFQATT, CDR2 SNEGSKA (reference sequence). This chain's CDR3 is CSARDARSKYF. As DNA, the CDR3 is TGCAGTGCTAGAGATGCCAGGAGCAAGTACTTC.